These 13 T cell receptor beta chains originate from one sample sequenced in a study of blood T cell repertoires in COVID-19. Clones were sequenced by immunoSEQ multiplex PCR, and TCRdb holds only the in-frame ones, with some missing. The sample lists approximately 180,000 clones, roughly nine tenths occurring once. The sequencing input was peripheral blood. All receptors come from a man in his fifties or sixties with active or convalescent COVID-19.

J is TRBJ2-7 and V is TRBV18, with D perhaps matching TRBD1 (6 bases). The CDR3 consists of 15 residues. V gave up 3 bases and J gave up 0 bases, with 12 bases separating them. Germline CDR1 KGHSH, CDR2 LQKENI. Written as DNA, the CDR3 is TGTGCCAGCTCACCGAACCAGGACAGCTCCTACGAGCAGTACTTC. Amino acid sequence: CASSPNQDSSYEQYF.

This clone was observed once. This rearrangement joins TRBV9 to TRBJ1-1; D might be TRBD1 (6 bases). The CDR3 is 15 amino acids. Trimming left V 4 bases short and J 1 base short, with 14 bases between. Germline CDR1 SGDLS, CDR2 YYNGEE. The CDR3 bases are TGTGCCAGCAGCATCAGACAGGACACGAACACTGAAGCTTTCTTT. It is translated as CASSIRQDTNTEAFF.

The chain combines TRBV6-5 with TRBJ1-1; D unclear. V was pared by 6 bases and J by 8 bases, with 10 bases between. Germline lookup yields CDR1 MNHEY and CDR2 SVGAGI. The length of the CDR3 is 11 residues. The CDR3 spells CASRAAGEAFF. The CDR3 bases are TGTGCCAGCAGGGCGGCCGGGGAAGCTTTCTTT.

The chain couples TRBV5-8 to TRBJ2-7; 7 bases are shared with TRBD1. The CDR3 length is 13 residues. The trim removed 4 bases at V and 2 bases at J, leaving 3 bases unmatched. CDR1 and CDR2 (germline): SGHTS, YDEGEE. CDR3 coding DNA: TGTGCCAGCAGCCTGACAGGGACCTACGAGCAGTACTTC. It yields the protein CASSLTGTYEQYF.

The chain recombines TRBV21-1 with TRBJ1-4; TRBD1, the table's D call, was not compared with the DNA. TRBV21-1 constitutes a pseudogene. The CDR3 has 19 residues. In nucleotides, the CDR3 is TGTGCCAGCAGCAAGGACAGGGGTACCTCAGGGAACTCTAATGAAAAACTGTTTTTT. Residues: CASSKDRGTSGNSNEKLFF.

The chain recombines TRBV19 with TRBJ1-3, with D possibly TRBD1 on 5 matching bases. CDR1 LNHDA and CDR2 SQIVND come from the germline V gene (reference sequence). V gave up 7 bases and J gave up 0 bases, with 10 bases separating them. This CDR3 region has 14 residues. This CDR3 reads CASNLGVSGNTIYF. The CDR3 bases are TGTGCCAGTAATTTAGGGGTCTCTGGAAACACCATATATTTT.

The chain carries TRBV7-2 and TRBJ2-2; TRBD2 matches at 7 bases. The germline CDR1 and CDR2 sequences are SGHTA and FQGNSA. CDR3 size: 15 residues. With 5 bases clipped from V and 1 base from J, the junction kept 4 bases outside the gene matches. CDR3 in amino acids: CASSREAWNTGELFF. CDR3 nucleotides: TGTGCCAGCAGCCGGGAGGCGTGGAACACCGGGGAGCTGTTTTTT.

CDR3: CASSRPRDRVGYGYTF. The CDR3 DNA follows: TGTGCCAGCAGCCGACCCCGGGACAGGGTGGGCTATGGCTACACCTTC. V gene TRBV5-6 combines with J gene TRBJ1-2; 9 positions agree with TRBD1. CDR1 SGHDT and CDR2 YYEEEE come from the germline V gene. Unmatched junction bases numbered 11, after V lost 4 bases and J lost 4 bases. CDR3 length equals 16 residues.

V usage is TRBV6-1 and J usage is TRBJ2-7, with D tentatively TRBD2 (7 bases). CDR3 length: 14 amino acids. The V end was cut by 2 bases, the J end by 4 bases, with 12 bases between. CDR1 and CDR2 (germline): MNHNS, SASEGT. CDR3 protein: CASSERGGMYEQYF. DNA for the CDR3: TGTGCCAGCAGTGAAAGGGGGGGGATGTACGAGCAGTACTTC.

The chain couples TRBV11-2 to TRBJ2-7, with TRBD2 as a possible D gene (6 bases). From germline, CDR1 is SGHAT and CDR2 FQNNGV. Trimming left V 1 base short and J 2 bases short, with 24 bases between. The CDR3 loop spans 19 amino acids. The CDR3, as DNA: TGTGCCAGCAGCTTAGGCCCTAGCGCCCGGGGCGGGCCTACCTACGAGCAGTACTTC. Encoded protein: CASSLGPSARGGPTYEQYF.

In regard to this clone: Other DNA sequences of this sample code for an identical CDR3. The chain joins TRBV4-1 to TRBJ1-5, with TRBD1 matching over 7 bases. CDR1 is MGHRA and CDR2 is YSYEKL in the germline V gene. The V segment lost 3 bases and the J segment 7 bases; nucleotides outside the gene matches: 6. This CDR3 has 14 amino acids. CDR3 protein: CASSQTQGGQPQHF. The CDR3 bases are TGCGCCAGCAGCCAGACCCAGGGGGGACAGCCCCAGCATTTT.

J is TRBJ2-7 and V is TRBV6-1; D gene ambiguous. CDR3 length equals 16 residues. Germline-derived CDR1 and CDR2 are MNHNS and SASEGT. V gave up 2 bases and J gave up 4 bases, with 18 bases separating them. As DNA, the CDR3 is TGTGCCAGCAGTGAATCCTTCTACGAAAAACCTTACGAGCAGTACTTC. Its protein product is CASSESFYEKPYEQYF.

This clone came up a few times. V is TRBV5-1 and J is TRBJ1-1; 7 positions agree with TRBD1. CDR3 length: 15 amino acids. Germline V CDR1 and CDR2: SGHRS, YFSETQ. V lost 2 bases and J lost 3; bases outside the gene matches: 7. The CDR3: CASSFTGARDTEAFF. The DNA for the CDR3 is TGCGCCAGCAGCTTTACAGGGGCAAGAGACACTGAAGCTTTCTTT.